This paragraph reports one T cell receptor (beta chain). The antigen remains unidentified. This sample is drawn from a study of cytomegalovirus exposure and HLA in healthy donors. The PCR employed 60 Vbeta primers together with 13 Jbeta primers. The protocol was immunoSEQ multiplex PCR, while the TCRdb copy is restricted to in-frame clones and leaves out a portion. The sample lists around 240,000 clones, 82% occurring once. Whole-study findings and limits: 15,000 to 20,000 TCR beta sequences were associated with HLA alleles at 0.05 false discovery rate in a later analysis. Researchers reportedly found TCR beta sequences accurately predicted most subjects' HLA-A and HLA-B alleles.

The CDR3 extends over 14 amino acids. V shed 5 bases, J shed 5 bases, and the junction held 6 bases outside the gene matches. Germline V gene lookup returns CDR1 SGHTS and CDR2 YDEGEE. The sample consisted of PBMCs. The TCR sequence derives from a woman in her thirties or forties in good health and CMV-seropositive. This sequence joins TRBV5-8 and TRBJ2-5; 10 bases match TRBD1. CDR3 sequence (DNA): TGTGCCAGCAGAAGACAGGGGGCTGGTGAGACCCAGTACTTC. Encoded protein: CASRRQGAGETQYF.